These T cell receptor beta chains were read from a single sample in a study of OX40 agonist ivuxolimab in advanced cancers. Method: immunoSEQ multiplex PCR; TCRdb's copy keeps in-frame clones and lacks some. Among tens of thousands of clones listed, about nine tenths were seen once. The sequencing here drew on CD4+ or CD8+ T cells sorted from blood, taken in a trial of the OX40 agonist ivuxolimab. The source is an adult with an advanced solid tumor such as melanoma, head and neck, liver or kidney cancer. Both conserved end residues are part of each CDR3. The D gene is left open where the match is weak. Where a row states a size, it is once, few, many or the class of an expanded clone; other rows omit it.

cdr3_nt: TGTGCCAGCAGCGCTTTGGAAGTCGACGAGCAGTACTTC
cdr3_aa: CASSALEVDEQYF
clone_size: NA
v_call: TRBV9
d_call: NA
j_call: TRBJ2-7

cdr3_nt: TGTGCCAGCAGCTTAGAGGGGTCCATTAATGAAAAACTGTTTTTT
cdr3_aa: CASSLEGSINEKLFF
clone_size: NA
v_call: TRBV7-2
d_call: NA
j_call: TRBJ1-4

cdr3_nt: TGTGCCAGCAGTTGGGGACCCCGCCCAGATACGCAGTATTTT
cdr3_aa: CASSWGPRPDTQYF
clone_size: NA
v_call: TRBV28
d_call: NA
j_call: TRBJ2-3

cdr3_nt: TGTGCCAGCAGTTCCGGATTGGACAGGGAAGGGACTGAAGCTTTCTTT
cdr3_aa: CASSSGLDREGTEAFF
clone_size: NA
v_call: TRBV27
d_call: TRBD1
j_call: TRBJ1-1

cdr3_nt: TGTGCCAGCAGTGAGGTGATGGGGGCAGAGACCCAGTACTTC
cdr3_aa: CASSEVMGAETQYF
clone_size: NA
v_call: TRBV25-1
d_call: NA
j_call: TRBJ2-5

cdr3_nt: TGCGCCAGCAGCCAAGCCGATGGGGGTGGCTATGGCTACACCTTC
cdr3_aa: CASSQADGGGYGYTF
clone_size: once
v_call: TRBV4-1
d_call: NA
j_call: TRBJ1-2

cdr3_nt: TGTGCCAGCAGTTTACGACAGGGAGGGGGCAATGAGCAGTTCTTC
cdr3_aa: CASSLRQGGGNEQFF
clone_size: NA
v_call: TRBV6-5
d_call: NA
j_call: TRBJ2-1

cdr3_nt: TGTGCCAGCAGTTACTCATATGGTTATGGCTACACCTTC
cdr3_aa: CASSYSYGYGYTF
clone_size: NA
v_call: TRBV6-6
d_call: NA
j_call: TRBJ1-2

cdr3_nt: TGTGCCACCAGCAGAGGAATAGCGGGAGTAGGTTCCTACGAGCAGTACTTC
cdr3_aa: CATSRGIAGVGSYEQYF
clone_size: NA
v_call: TRBV15
d_call: TRBD2
j_call: TRBJ2-7

cdr3_nt: TGTGCCAGCAGCCAAGAAGGGACAGGGGCCGTCATCTATGGCTACACCTTC
cdr3_aa: CASSQEGTGAVIYGYTF
clone_size: once
v_call: TRBV14
d_call: TRBD1
j_call: TRBJ1-2

cdr3_nt: TGCGCCAGCATTGGCACTGAAGCTTTCTTT
cdr3_aa: CASIGTEAFF
clone_size: NA
v_call: TRBV10-2
d_call: NA
j_call: TRBJ1-1

cdr3_nt: TGTGCCAGCAGTTTAGCGGGCCCGGTAACAGATACGCAGTATTTT
cdr3_aa: CASSLAGPVTDTQYF
clone_size: NA
v_call: TRBV27
d_call: NA
j_call: TRBJ2-3

cdr3_nt: TGTGCCATCAAACAGGGAGACACTGAAGCTTTCTTT
cdr3_aa: CAIKQGDTEAFF
clone_size: NA
v_call: TRBV10-3
d_call: NA
j_call: TRBJ1-1

cdr3_nt: TGTGCCAGAAGCTTACTCGTGCCTACCCAAGAGACCCAGTACTTC
cdr3_aa: CARSLLVPTQETQYF
clone_size: NA
v_call: TRBV7-5
d_call: NA
j_call: TRBJ2-5

cdr3_nt: TGTGCCAGCAGTTTATCACCGGGACTAGCCTACAATGAGCAGTTCTTC
cdr3_aa: CASSLSPGLAYNEQFF
clone_size: NA
v_call: TRBV27
d_call: TRBD2
j_call: TRBJ2-1

cdr3_nt: TGTGCCAGCAGCAAGACTAGCGGTAGAGCCTACGAGCAGTACTTC
cdr3_aa: CASSKTSGRAYEQYF
clone_size: NA
v_call: TRBV28
d_call: TRBD2
j_call: TRBJ2-7

cdr3_nt: TGCGCCAGCAGCTCGCCGGGACAGGGAACTTACACCGGGGAGCTGTTTTTT
cdr3_aa: CASSSPGQGTYTGELFF
clone_size: NA
v_call: TRBV5-1
d_call: TRBD1
j_call: TRBJ2-2

cdr3_nt: TGCGCCAGCAGCTCCACGGGCTTAAGCTCTGGAAACACCATATATTTT
cdr3_aa: CASSSTGLSSGNTIYF
clone_size: NA
v_call: TRBV5-1
d_call: NA
j_call: TRBJ1-3

cdr3_nt: TGTGCCAGCAGTGAAGCATGGCGGGGAGGCGAAACTGAAGCTTTCTTT
cdr3_aa: CASSEAWRGGETEAFF
clone_size: NA
v_call: TRBV2
d_call: NA
j_call: TRBJ1-1

cdr3_nt: TGTGCCAGCAGTGAAGTATCCGGGACTAGCAACGAGCAGTACTTC
cdr3_aa: CASSEVSGTSNEQYF
clone_size: few
v_call: TRBV6-1
d_call: TRBD2
j_call: TRBJ2-7

cdr3_nt: TGTGCCAGCAGTTTTCCGAGGGCAGGGGGCACAGATACGCAGTATTTT
cdr3_aa: CASSFPRAGGTDTQYF
clone_size: NA
v_call: TRBV28
d_call: NA
j_call: TRBJ2-3

cdr3_nt: TGTGCCAGAAGCTCCCACCGTACCGGGACAGATTGGAATGAGCAGTTCTTC
cdr3_aa: CARSSHRTGTDWNEQFF
clone_size: once
v_call: TRBV7-5
d_call: NA
j_call: TRBJ2-1

cdr3_nt: TGTGCCAGCAGTGAATCAGAGGGAAGCAATCAGCCCCAGCATTTT
cdr3_aa: CASSESEGSNQPQHF
clone_size: NA
v_call: TRBV6-1
d_call: NA
j_call: TRBJ1-5

cdr3_nt: TGTGCCAGCAGACGACAGGGAGGGACCGGGGAGCTGTTTTTT
cdr3_aa: CASRRQGGTGELFF
clone_size: NA
v_call: TRBV11-1
d_call: NA
j_call: TRBJ2-2

cdr3_nt: TGCGCCAGCAGCTTGGATTGGATGGGGAATGAGCAGTTCTTC
cdr3_aa: CASSLDWMGNEQFF
clone_size: NA
v_call: TRBV5-1
d_call: NA
j_call: TRBJ2-1

cdr3_nt: TGTGCCAGCAGCTTAGACCGGGAGTACACAGATACGCAGTATTTT
cdr3_aa: CASSLDREYTDTQYF
clone_size: NA
v_call: TRBV7-9
d_call: NA
j_call: TRBJ2-3

cdr3_nt: TGTGCCAGCAGCCATGGGGGGGAGGAAAAACTGTTTTTT
cdr3_aa: CASSHGGEEKLFF
clone_size: NA
v_call: TRBV7-9
d_call: NA
j_call: TRBJ1-4

cdr3_nt: TGTGCCAGCAGTTTACGAGATGAGCAGTTCTTC
cdr3_aa: CASSLRDEQFF
clone_size: NA
v_call: TRBV27
d_call: NA
j_call: TRBJ2-1

cdr3_nt: TGTGCCAGCGGCTGGACTAGCGGGGGCAATGAGCAGTTCTTC
cdr3_aa: CASGWTSGGNEQFF
clone_size: NA
v_call: TRBV27
d_call: TRBD2
j_call: TRBJ2-1

cdr3_nt: TGTGCCAGCAGCTTGGGTGATTGGGGCTACACCTTC
cdr3_aa: CASSLGDWGYTF
clone_size: NA
v_call: TRBV11-2
d_call: NA
j_call: TRBJ1-2

cdr3_nt: TGTGCCAGCAGTTTCGGGACAGGGATCTTGGAAAAACTGTTTTTT
cdr3_aa: CASSFGTGILEKLFF
clone_size: NA
v_call: TRBV28
d_call: TRBD1
j_call: TRBJ1-4

cdr3_nt: TGTGCCAGCTCCCAGGGGGAGACCCAGTACTTC
cdr3_aa: CASSQGETQYF
clone_size: NA
v_call: TRBV6-1
d_call: NA
j_call: TRBJ2-5

cdr3_nt: TGTGCCAGCAAGAACGAGCAGTACTTC
cdr3_aa: CASKNEQYF
clone_size: NA
v_call: TRBV5-8
d_call: NA
j_call: TRBJ2-7

cdr3_nt: TGTGCCAGCAGCTTTGGAGGGGACTCCCTCTCTGGGGCCAACGTCCTGACTTTC
cdr3_aa: CASSFGGDSLSGANVLTF
clone_size: once
v_call: TRBV7-2
d_call: NA
j_call: TRBJ2-6

cdr3_nt: TGTGCCAGCAGTTTCGACAGGGGGCACACTGAAGCTTTCTTT
cdr3_aa: CASSFDRGHTEAFF
clone_size: NA
v_call: TRBV27
d_call: TRBD1
j_call: TRBJ1-1

cdr3_nt: TGTGCCAGCAGTTACTCGGAAGGGTGGGGACTTAACGAGCAGTACTTC
cdr3_aa: CASSYSEGWGLNEQYF
clone_size: NA
v_call: TRBV6-5
d_call: NA
j_call: TRBJ2-7

cdr3_nt: TGCGCCAGCAGCCAAGATTTAGACTACGAGCAGTACTTC
cdr3_aa: CASSQDLDYEQYF
clone_size: NA
v_call: TRBV4-3
d_call: NA
j_call: TRBJ2-7

cdr3_nt: TGTGCCAGCAGCCCCCCCTACGAGCAGTACTTC
cdr3_aa: CASSPPYEQYF
clone_size: NA
v_call: TRBV5-8
d_call: NA
j_call: TRBJ2-7

cdr3_nt: TGTGCCAGCAGCGGACTTGCGGGGGCCTCCTACAATGAGCAGTTCTTC
cdr3_aa: CASSGLAGASYNEQFF
clone_size: NA
v_call: TRBV7-6
d_call: NA
j_call: TRBJ2-1

cdr3_nt: TGTGCCAGCAGTTTATATGGGACGCGCGACTACGAGCAGTACTTC
cdr3_aa: CASSLYGTRDYEQYF
clone_size: NA
v_call: TRBV27
d_call: NA
j_call: TRBJ2-7

cdr3_nt: TGCGCCAGCAGCCAAGACCCGAACAAAGCGAAAAGCTCCTACAATGAGCAGTTCTTC
cdr3_aa: CASSQDPNKAKSSYNEQFF
clone_size: NA
v_call: TRBV4-1
d_call: NA
j_call: TRBJ2-1

cdr3_nt: TGTGCCAGCAGCCCCGGGACAGGTGAAGCTTTCTTT
cdr3_aa: CASSPGTGEAFF
clone_size: few
v_call: TRBV7-9
d_call: TRBD1
j_call: TRBJ1-1

cdr3_nt: TGTGCCAGCAGCCAAGCGGGAGGGCCTACCGAGCAGTACTTC
cdr3_aa: CASSQAGGPTEQYF
clone_size: NA
v_call: TRBV13
d_call: TRBD2
j_call: TRBJ2-7

cdr3_nt: TGTGCCAGCAGTGAAGCGTTACCGGGACCTCAAGAGACCCAGTACTTC
cdr3_aa: CASSEALPGPQETQYF
clone_size: NA
v_call: TRBV6-1
d_call: NA
j_call: TRBJ2-5

cdr3_nt: TGTGCCAGCAGGCCCTCTTTCACCGGGGAGCTGTTTTTT
cdr3_aa: CASRPSFTGELFF
clone_size: NA
v_call: TRBV6-5
d_call: NA
j_call: TRBJ2-2